This TCR beta chain was found in a study of shared clonotypes between healthy human individuals. This clone was recorded once. The antigen remains unidentified. Study-level findings and limits: Naive subsets typically showed greater estimated richness than memory subsets. The researchers took only blood, and tissue repertoires probably look different. Lower generation probabilities were found for non-shared clonotypes than for those shared by all four donors.

Deep-level running was used for the assay. The protocol was immunoSEQ multiplex PCR, while the TCRdb copy is restricted to in-frame clones and leaves out a portion. Of about 1 million clones listed, approximately 68% are singletons. This clonotype was sampled from a man aged 18 to 30 in good health. The specimen sequenced was memory CD4+ T cells sorted from blood. Subset defined: CD45RA-negative fraction.

The CDR3 nucleotides are TGTGCCAGCAGGGGGATTAATGAAAAACTGTTTTTT. Its protein is CASRGINEKLFF. The rearrangement joins TRBV6-4 to TRBJ1-4; D ambiguous. Germline lookup yields CDR1 MRHNA and CDR2 SNTAGT. Trimming removed 6 bases at V and 4 bases at J, with 6 bases between. There are 12 residues in the CDR3.